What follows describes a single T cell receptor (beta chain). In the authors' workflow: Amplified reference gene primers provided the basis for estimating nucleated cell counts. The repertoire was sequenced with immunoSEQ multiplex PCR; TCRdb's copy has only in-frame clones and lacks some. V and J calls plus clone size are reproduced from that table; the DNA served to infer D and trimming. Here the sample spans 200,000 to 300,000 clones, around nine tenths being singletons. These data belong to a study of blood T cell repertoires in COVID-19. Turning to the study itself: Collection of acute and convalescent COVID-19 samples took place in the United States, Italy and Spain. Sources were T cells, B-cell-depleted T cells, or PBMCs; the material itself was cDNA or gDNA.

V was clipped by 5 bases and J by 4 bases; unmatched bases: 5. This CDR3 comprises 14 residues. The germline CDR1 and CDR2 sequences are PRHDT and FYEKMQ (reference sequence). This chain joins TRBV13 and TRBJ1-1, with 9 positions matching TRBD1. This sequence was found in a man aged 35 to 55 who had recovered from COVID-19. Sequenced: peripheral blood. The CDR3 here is CASSALTGGTEAFF. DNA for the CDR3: TGTGCCAGCAGCGCCTTGACAGGGGGCACTGAAGCTTTCTTT.